These T cell receptor beta chains were read from a single sample in a study of response to subunit inactivated influenza vaccine. TCRdb processed the RT-PCR reads anew with MiXCR; each CDR3 protein has one entry. The top ten clones hold approximately 14% of a sample with approximately 490,000 distinct CDR3 sequences, under 8.5% of them seen once. The sample here was PBMCs from blood, taken less than 30 months after vaccination. The origin of the receptors is a man in his fifties or sixties who received an inactivated influenza vaccine. The CDR3 runs from the conserved cysteine through the conserved F or W. A D gene is named only where the DNA matches it firmly. Size is omitted from some rows. Given values are once, few, many or a class for expanded clones.

j_gene: TRBJ1-5; v_gene: TRBV2; abundance: many; d_gene: TRBD1; CDR3aa: CASSVPGQGADNQPQHF; CDR3nt: TGTGCCAGCAGTGTCCCAGGACAGGGGGCGGACAATCAGCCCCAGCATTTT
j_gene: TRBJ1-2; v_gene: TRBV3-1; abundance: NA; d_gene: NA; CDR3aa: CASSTRTVGVFHYGYTF; CDR3nt: TGTGCCAGCAGCACTCGGACCGTAGGAGTTTTTCACTATGGCTACACCTTC
j_gene: TRBJ1-6; v_gene: TRBV18; abundance: NA; d_gene: NA; CDR3aa: CASSPRLGGSNSPLHF; CDR3nt: TGTGCCAGCTCACCAAGACTCGGTGGAAGTAATTCACCCCTCCACTTT
j_gene: TRBJ2-2; v_gene: TRBV4-3; abundance: few; d_gene: TRBD1; CDR3aa: CASSQDFGWDRDVTGELFF; CDR3nt: TGCGCCAGCAGCCAAGATTTCGGGTGGGACAGGGATGTCACCGGGGAGCTGTTTTTT
j_gene: TRBJ1-5; v_gene: TRBV6-1; abundance: few; d_gene: NA; CDR3aa: CASIQGQHSNQPQHF; CDR3nt: TGTGCCAGCATTCAGGGACAACATAGCAATCAGCCCCAGCATTTT
j_gene: TRBJ2-2; v_gene: TRBV7-2; abundance: few; d_gene: NA; CDR3aa: CASSSLRRENTGELFF; CDR3nt: TGTGCCAGCAGCTCCCTGAGAAGGGAGAACACCGGGGAGCTGTTTTTT
j_gene: TRBJ2-3; v_gene: TRBV11-1; abundance: few; d_gene: TRBD1; CDR3aa: CASSLWLGQGIKRSSTDTQYF; CDR3nt: TGTGCCAGCAGCTTATGGTTAGGACAGGGGATAAAGCGGAGTAGCACAGATACGCAGTATTTT
j_gene: TRBJ2-5; v_gene: TRBV19; abundance: few; d_gene: NA; CDR3aa: CASMSQQETQYF; CDR3nt: TGTGCCAGTATGAGTCAGCAAGAGACCCAGTACTTC
j_gene: TRBJ2-3; v_gene: TRBV5-1; abundance: few; d_gene: TRBD2; CDR3aa: CASSPLLREFGDTQYF; CDR3nt: TGCGCCAGCAGTCCTCTATTGCGGGAGTTCGGAGATACGCAGTATTTT
j_gene: TRBJ1-4; v_gene: TRBV7-9; abundance: NA; d_gene: NA; CDR3aa: CASILEAGVNEKLFF; CDR3nt: TGTGCCAGCATCCTCGAGGCCGGGGTTAATGAAAAACTGTTTTTT
j_gene: TRBJ2-1; v_gene: TRBV6-5; abundance: few; d_gene: TRBD2; CDR3aa: CASSYSSAGVQPNF; CDR3nt: TGTGCCAGCAGTTACTCGTCTGCGGGGGTCCAACCCAACTTC
j_gene: TRBJ2-7; v_gene: TRBV6-5; abundance: NA; d_gene: NA; CDR3aa: CASSYSRGFYEQYF; CDR3nt: TGTGCCAGCAGTTACTCGAGAGGGTTTTACGAGCAGTACTTC
j_gene: TRBJ2-7; v_gene: TRBV6-2/TRBV6-3; abundance: NA; d_gene: NA; CDR3aa: CASSYSRQGYEQYF; CDR3nt: TGTGCCAGCAGTTACTCGAGACAAGGCTACGAGCAGTACTTC
j_gene: TRBJ2-3; v_gene: TRBV14; abundance: NA; d_gene: NA; CDR3aa: CASSPASYTQYF; CDR3nt: TGTGCCAGCAGCCCCGCTAGCTATACGCAGTATTTT
j_gene: TRBJ2-1; v_gene: TRBV7-8; abundance: many; d_gene: NA; CDR3aa: CASSLGLVTYNEQFF; CDR3nt: TGTGCCAGCAGCTTGGGCCTAGTCACCTACAATGAGCAGTTCTTC
j_gene: TRBJ2-3; v_gene: TRBV12-3/TRBV12-4; abundance: NA; d_gene: TRBD1; CDR3aa: CASSAPGQRTDTQYF; CDR3nt: TGTGCCAGCAGTGCTCCGGGACAGCGCACAGATACGCAGTATTTT
j_gene: TRBJ2-7; v_gene: TRBV15; abundance: few; d_gene: TRBD2; CDR3aa: CATSRGLALNEQYF; CDR3nt: TGTGCCACCAGCAGAGGACTAGCGCTAAACGAGCAGTACTTC
j_gene: TRBJ2-3; v_gene: TRBV27; abundance: few; d_gene: NA; CDR3aa: CASSHGPNPSTDTQYF; CDR3nt: TGTGCCAGCAGTCATGGGCCAAACCCTAGCACAGATACGCAGTATTTT
j_gene: TRBJ2-1; v_gene: TRBV20-1; abundance: NA; d_gene: NA; CDR3aa: CSATTGTVKGNEQFF; CDR3nt: TGCAGTGCAACAACAGGGACTGTCAAGGGCAATGAGCAGTTCTTC
j_gene: TRBJ2-1; v_gene: TRBV6-4; abundance: many; d_gene: NA; CDR3aa: CASSDRNSTEPNYNEQFF; CDR3nt: TGTGCCAGCAGTGACCGAAATAGCACAGAACCAAACTACAATGAGCAGTTCTTC
j_gene: TRBJ2-3; v_gene: TRBV20-1; abundance: NA; d_gene: TRBD1; CDR3aa: CSASGTGGYLTDTQYF; CDR3nt: TGCAGTGCTAGTGGAACAGGGGGGTACCTCACAGATACGCAGTATTTT
j_gene: TRBJ2-2; v_gene: TRBV29-1; abundance: many; d_gene: TRBD1; CDR3aa: CSVEDRRQGNTGELFF; CDR3nt: TGCAGCGTTGAAGATAGGAGACAGGGGAACACCGGGGAGCTGTTTTTT
j_gene: TRBJ2-2; v_gene: TRBV6-1; abundance: few; d_gene: TRBD2; CDR3aa: CASSRGLAGSALGELFF; CDR3nt: TGTGCCAGCAGCCGTGGACTAGCGGGTTCGGCTCTCGGGGAGCTGTTTTTT
j_gene: TRBJ1-2; v_gene: TRBV12-3/TRBV12-4; abundance: many; d_gene: NA; CDR3aa: CASSNSISGYTF; CDR3nt: TGTGCCAGCAGTAACAGCATTTCGGGCTACACCTTC
j_gene: TRBJ2-3; v_gene: TRBV14; abundance: many; d_gene: NA; CDR3aa: CASSPPPTPRGSDTQYF; CDR3nt: TGTGCCAGCAGCCCCCCCCCGACACCACGAGGTTCAGATACGCAGTATTTT
j_gene: TRBJ2-5; v_gene: TRBV4-3; abundance: NA; d_gene: NA; CDR3aa: CASSQDQGDKTQYF; CDR3nt: TGCGCCAGCAGCCAAGATCAGGGAGATAAGACCCAGTACTTC
j_gene: TRBJ1-6; v_gene: TRBV12-3/TRBV12-4; abundance: few; d_gene: TRBD1; CDR3aa: CASSPGQGASPLHF; CDR3nt: TGTGCCAGCAGTCCCGGACAGGGGGCTTCACCCCTCCACTTT
j_gene: TRBJ2-7; v_gene: TRBV29-1; abundance: many; d_gene: NA; CDR3aa: CSVATRDTYEQYF; CDR3nt: TGCAGCGTTGCAACCCGGGACACATACGAGCAGTACTTC
j_gene: TRBJ2-1; v_gene: TRBV11-2; abundance: many; d_gene: NA; CDR3aa: CASSFGLNEQFF; CDR3nt: TGTGCCAGCAGCTTTGGCCTCAATGAGCAGTTCTTC
j_gene: TRBJ1-2; v_gene: TRBV7-9; abundance: many; d_gene: TRBD1; CDR3aa: CASSEADRRFYGYTF; CDR3nt: TGTGCCAGCAGCGAGGCGGACAGGCGTTTCTATGGCTACACCTTC
j_gene: TRBJ1-5; v_gene: TRBV7-9; abundance: NA; d_gene: NA; CDR3aa: CASSPPGSLSPQHF; CDR3nt: TGTGCCAGCAGCCCCCCGGGGTCCCTTTCGCCCCAGCATTTT
j_gene: TRBJ1-1; v_gene: TRBV7-9; abundance: NA; d_gene: TRBD1; CDR3aa: CASSFPDRRNTEAFF; CDR3nt: TGTGCCAGCAGCTTTCCGGACAGGCGGAACACTGAAGCTTTCTTT
j_gene: TRBJ2-3; v_gene: TRBV20-1; abundance: NA; d_gene: NA; CDR3aa: CSARDARTDADTQYF; CDR3nt: TGCAGTGCTAGAGATGCTAGGACAGACGCAGATACGCAGTATTTT
j_gene: TRBJ1-4; v_gene: TRBV9; abundance: many; d_gene: NA; CDR3aa: CASRAFRGSKGEKLFF; CDR3nt: TGTGCCAGCAGGGCTTTCCGGGGGTCAAAAGGCGAAAAACTGTTTTTT
j_gene: TRBJ2-5; v_gene: TRBV5-1; abundance: NA; d_gene: NA; CDR3aa: CASSARGFETQYF; CDR3nt: TGCGCCAGCAGCGCCCGGGGTTTCGAGACCCAGTACTTC
j_gene: TRBJ2-7; v_gene: TRBV15; abundance: NA; d_gene: NA; CDR3aa: CATSREGNRDSYEQYF; CDR3nt: TGTGCCACCAGCAGAGAGGGGAACAGGGACTCCTACGAGCAGTACTTC
j_gene: TRBJ1-4; v_gene: TRBV12-3/TRBV12-4; abundance: many; d_gene: NA; CDR3aa: CASRLGAARNEKLFF; CDR3nt: TGTGCCAGCAGACTTGGGGCAGCTCGAAATGAAAAACTGTTTTTT
j_gene: TRBJ2-1; v_gene: TRBV5-1; abundance: many; d_gene: NA; CDR3aa: CASSMSWSSYNEQFF; CDR3nt: TGCGCCAGCAGCATGAGCTGGAGCTCCTACAATGAGCAGTTCTTC
j_gene: TRBJ1-5; v_gene: TRBV6-5; abundance: NA; d_gene: NA; CDR3aa: CASSYGQRQPQHF; CDR3nt: TGTGCCAGCAGTTACGGTCAACGGCAGCCCCAGCATTTT
j_gene: TRBJ2-2; v_gene: TRBV28; abundance: few; d_gene: NA; CDR3aa: CASSFLTGFNTGELFF; CDR3nt: TGTGCCAGCAGTTTTTTAACGGGATTCAACACCGGGGAGCTGTTTTTT
j_gene: TRBJ2-3; v_gene: TRBV4-3; abundance: few; d_gene: TRBD1; CDR3aa: CASSQTGTGGADTQYF; CDR3nt: TGCGCCAGCAGCCAAACCGGGACAGGGGGTGCAGATACGCAGTATTTT
j_gene: TRBJ1-2; v_gene: TRBV5-1; abundance: many; d_gene: TRBD1; CDR3aa: CASSPGQGLSYTF; CDR3nt: TGCGCCAGCAGCCCTGGACAGGGTTTGAGCTACACCTTC
j_gene: TRBJ1-4; v_gene: TRBV2; abundance: NA; d_gene: NA; CDR3aa: CASRLLRAPNEKLFF; CDR3nt: TGTGCCAGCAGGCTCCTTAGGGCTCCTAATGAAAAACTGTTTTTT
j_gene: TRBJ2-7; v_gene: TRBV11-3; abundance: few; d_gene: NA; CDR3aa: CASSMDPTYEQYF; CDR3nt: TGTGCCAGCAGCATGGACCCGACCTACGAGCAGTACTTC
j_gene: TRBJ1-1; v_gene: TRBV20-1; abundance: few; d_gene: NA; CDR3aa: CSARRGRSEAFF; CDR3nt: TGCAGCGCCCGGAGGGGCAGGAGTGAAGCTTTCTTT
j_gene: TRBJ2-7; v_gene: TRBV5-5; abundance: many; d_gene: NA; CDR3aa: CASSRVSGGIYEQYF; CDR3nt: TGTGCCAGCAGCCGGGTGTCCGGAGGTATCTACGAGCAGTACTTC
j_gene: TRBJ2-7; v_gene: TRBV18; abundance: few; d_gene: TRBD1; CDR3aa: CASSPGTGGTEQYF; CDR3nt: TGTGCCAGCTCACCGGGGACAGGGGGGACCGAGCAGTACTTC
j_gene: TRBJ2-6; v_gene: TRBV28; abundance: NA; d_gene: NA; CDR3aa: CASSKSGANVLTF; CDR3nt: TGTGCCAGCAGTAAATCTGGGGCCAACGTCCTGACTTTC
j_gene: TRBJ2-5; v_gene: TRBV6-1; abundance: NA; d_gene: TRBD2; CDR3aa: CASSRPLLADQETQYF; CDR3nt: TGTGCCAGCAGTCGACCCCTACTAGCGGACCAAGAGACCCAGTACTTC
j_gene: TRBJ2-1; v_gene: TRBV5-1; abundance: many; d_gene: TRBD1; CDR3aa: CASSILGTANEQFF; CDR3nt: TGCGCCAGCAGTATTTTAGGGACAGCGAATGAGCAGTTCTTC
j_gene: TRBJ2-3; v_gene: TRBV20-1; abundance: many; d_gene: NA; CDR3aa: CSARDPTDTQYF; CDR3nt: TGCAGTGCTAGAGATCCCACAGATACGCAGTATTTT
j_gene: TRBJ2-1; v_gene: TRBV7-2; abundance: NA; d_gene: TRBD2; CDR3aa: CASNWGGANEHFF; CDR3nt: TGTGCCAGCAATTGGGGAGGGGCCAATGAGCATTTCTTC